The next 18 T cell receptor beta chains were all read from a single sample in a study of T cells in tumors after PD-1 blockade. The table came from immunoSEQ multiplex PCR; TCRdb's copy has only in-frame clones and leaves some out. The sample records around 35,000 clones, 55% to 80% being singletons. Sequences were derived from PBMCs, sampled after anti-PD-1 treatment. The origin of the receptors is a human donor with basal cell carcinoma.

The V and J genes are TRBV20-1 and TRBJ2-3, with D perhaps matching TRBD1 (6 bases). V lost 3 bases and J 1 base, leaving 8 bases between the germline ends. The CDR3 sequence is 13 residues long. CDR1 and CDR2 (germline): DFQATT, SNEGSKA (reference sequence). The CDR3 spells CSASYRGTDTQYF. The CDR3, as DNA: TGCAGTGCTAGTTACAGGGGCACAGATACGCAGTATTTT.

The CDR3 DNA reads TGTGCCAGCAGCTTCGACAGGGGGACCTACGAGCAGTACTTC. Protein sequence: CASSFDRGTYEQYF. The chain combines TRBV11-3 with TRBJ2-7, with TRBD1 matching 9 bases. The CDR3 consists of 14 residues. The germline CDR1 and CDR2 sequences are SGHNT and YENEEA. V was clipped by 3 bases and J by 2 bases; unmatched bases: 2.

J is TRBJ2-3 and V is TRBV28; TRBD1 is a possible D gene (5 bases). Trimming pared 3 bases from V and 5 bases from J, leaving 12 bases between. CDR1 and CDR2 from the germline V gene are MDHEN and SYDVKM. The CDR3 has 14 amino acids. CDR3 DNA: TGTGCCAGCAGTTTTCCGGGTCAGGGAGATACGCAGTATTTT. Residues: CASSFPGQGDTQYF.

V and J are TRBV30 and TRBJ1-5; D ambiguous. Germline V lookup: CDR1 GTSNPN, CDR2 SVGIG (reference sequence). V shed 4 bases and J shed 0 bases, with 7 bases lying between them. The CDR3 runs 13 residues. The CDR3, as DNA: TGTGCCTGGACGGGAGGTAGCAATCAGCCCCAGCATTTT. This sequence encodes CAWTGGSNQPQHF.

This clone appeared once. This rearrangement joins TRBV24-1 to TRBJ2-3; the D gene is possibly TRBD1 (6 bases). The CDR3 has 15 amino acids. Germline V gene lookup returns CDR1 KGHDR and CDR2 SFDVKD. Trimming left V 9 bases short and J 0 bases short, with 15 bases between. The CDR3 DNA sequence: TGTGCCACCGCTCCCGGGACAAGTAGCACAGATACGCAGTATTTT. Protein product: CATAPGTSSTDTQYF.

This clone came up many times. The V gene is TRBV3-1 (or the pseudogene TRBV3-2), the J gene TRBJ1-2, with 8 positions matching TRBD1. Trimming took 4 bases from V and 4 from J; bases not matched to a gene: 2. The CDR3 loop spans 13 amino acids. The germline V gene has CDR1 LGHDT and CDR2 YNNKEL (reference sequence). In DNA form, the CDR3 reads TGTGCCAGCAGCCGAACAGGGGGCTATGGCTACACCTTC. As protein: CASSRTGGYGYTF.

The sample holds one count of this clone. V usage is TRBV5-1 and J usage is TRBJ2-1; 10 bases line up with TRBD2. With V trimmed by 4 bases and J by 9 bases, 16 bases remained unmatched. The germline V gene has CDR1 SGHRS and CDR2 YFSETQ. The CDR3 sequence is 17 residues long. This chain's CDR3 is CASSVMGGSGGKSEQFF. The CDR3 nucleotides read TGCGCCAGCAGCGTGATGGGAGGTAGCGGGGGGAAGAGTGAGCAGTTCTTC.

DNA of the CDR3: TGCGCCAGCAGCCCGGGTCCAGACTCCTACGAGCAGTACTTC. Encoded protein: CASSPGPDSYEQYF. V is TRBV5-1 and J is TRBJ2-7; the D is unclear. This CDR3 has 14 residues. Germline lookup yields CDR1 SGHRS and CDR2 YFSETQ. V dropped 4 bases and J dropped 0 bases, with 11 bases sitting between them.

V usage is TRBV4-3 and J usage is TRBJ2-1, with D hard to call. Deletions cut 4 bases from V and 4 bases from J, with 17 bases between. This CDR3 has 16 residues. From germline, CDR1 is LGHNA and CDR2 YSLEER. CDR3 nucleotide sequence: TGCGCCAGCAGCCCGGAACCCAGTCAAGCTTACAATGAGCAGTTCTTC. Its protein is CASSPEPSQAYNEQFF.

The V gene is TRBV5-4, the J gene TRBJ1-2, with 10 bases matching TRBD1. CDR3 length equals 15 residues. V lost 3 bases, J lost 8 bases, and 10 bases stayed unmatched. Germline-derived CDR1 and CDR2 are SGHNT and YYREEE (reference sequence). The CDR3 protein is CASSWRDRGRGGYTF. The DNA for the CDR3 is TGTGCCAGCAGCTGGCGTGACAGGGGGCGCGGCGGCTACACCTTC.

The genes are TRBV7-2 and TRBJ1-4, with TRBD1 as a possible D gene (5 bases). Trimming shortened V by 2 bases and J by 8 bases, and 15 bases separated the two germline ends. The CDR3 covers 15 residues. Germline CDR1 and CDR2: SGHTA and FQGNSA. The DNA of the CDR3 is TGTGCCAGCAGCTTAAATTGGGGGGAGAGGGAAAAACTGTTTTTT. This translates into CASSLNWGEREKLFF.

V usage is TRBV5-1 and J usage is TRBJ2-7; 7 bases agree with TRBD2. Germline V gene sequence: CDR1 SGHRS, CDR2 YFSETQ. This CDR3 spans 15 amino acids. V gave up 3 bases and J gave up 0 bases; unmatched junction bases: 6. The CDR3 sequence is CASSWYSGHSYEQYF. The CDR3 region has the DNA TGCGCCAGCAGCTGGTATAGCGGGCACTCCTACGAGCAGTACTTC.

This clone was detected a few times. The rearrangement uses TRBV24-1 and TRBJ1-2; D call uncertain. The V end lost 4 bases, the J end lost 5 bases, and 13 bases lay between the germline ends. Germline V CDR1 and CDR2: KGHDR, SFDVKD. There are 14 residues in the CDR3. In nucleotides, the CDR3 is TGTGCCACCAGTGACCCTAAAACAACGTATGGCTACACCTTC. Translating it yields CATSDPKTTYGYTF.

The genes are TRBV5-6 and TRBJ1-6; D call uncertain. The germline V gene encodes CDR1 SGHDT and CDR2 YYEEEE. The CDR3 runs 16 residues. V gave up 0 bases and J gave up 0 bases, with 7 bases separating them. The CDR3 DNA sequence: TGTGCCAGCAGCTTGGGCCCCAGCTCCTATAATTCACCCCTCCACTTT. This translates into CASSLGPSSYNSPLHF.

V and J are TRBV11-3 and TRBJ1-1; D is ambiguous. The CDR3 contains 11 residues. Germline CDR1 reads SGHNT; CDR2 reads YENEEA. V lost 2 bases and J 7 bases, leaving 5 bases between the germline ends. The chain's CDR3 is CASSLKGEAFF. As DNA, the CDR3 is TGTGCCAGCAGCTTAAAGGGTGAAGCTTTCTTT.

The chain is built from TRBV19 and TRBJ1-1; TRBD1 aligns across 8 bases. The V gene end was trimmed by 10 bases and the J gene end by 1 base; junction bases not matched to a gene: 8. Germline values: CDR1 LNHDA, CDR2 SQIVND (reference sequence). This CDR3 is 14 amino acids long. Written as DNA, the CDR3 is TGTGCCACGCGAACAGGGGGTTGGAACACTGAAGCTTTCTTT. Translating it yields CATRTGGWNTEAFF. Using reference TRBV19 and TRBJ1-1 for the parts outside the CDR3, the full variable domain is DGGITQSPKYLFRKEGQNVTLSCEQNLNHDAMYWYRQDPGQGLRLIYYSQIVNDFQKGDIAEGYSVSREKKESFPLTVTSAQKNPTAFYLCATRTGGWNTEAFFGQGTRLTVV.

This clone counts as medium-sized. V and J are TRBV18 and TRBJ1-1, with 7 bases matching TRBD1. Germline V gives CDR1 KGHSH, CDR2 LQKENI. V was pared by 5 bases and J by 9 bases, with 9 bases of the junction left unmatched. The CDR3 is made up of 13 amino acids. CDR3 nucleotide sequence: TGTGCCAGCTCAAAACTGGGACAGCTAAAAGCTTTCTTT. This gives the protein CASSKLGQLKAFF.

The V gene is TRBV2, the J gene TRBJ1-2; no clear D gene. Germline CDR1 reads SNHLY; CDR2 reads FYNNEI. V was pared by 6 bases and J by 5 bases, with 16 bases between. The CDR3 is made up of 14 amino acids. CDR3 coding DNA: TGTGCCAGCAGGGGCAGTGGACGGCAGTATGGCTACACCTTC. Translating it yields CASRGSGRQYGYTF.